The clone carrying this T cell receptor (beta chain) was observed many times. The antigen is not known. Tagging with unique molecular identifiers was applied to individual cDNA molecules. TCRdb passed the 5' RACE reads through MiXCR, listing each CDR3 protein once. The sample has 40,000 to 60,000 distinct CDR3 sequences, over 7.5% seen once; the top ten hold roughly 8.3%. This sample stems from a study of early T cells in non-severe SARS-CoV-2 infection. Study at large: Sequencing was performed on bulk RNA from unsorted whole blood, leaving chains unpaired. Overall study results and limits: Missing private and CD4 specificities, VDJdb matching favored anti-spike CD8 responses.

The germline gives CDR1 SGHDN, CDR2 FVKESK. The V end was cut by 2 bases, the J end by 0 bases, with 11 bases between. This CDR3 region has 16 residues. The clonotype was recovered from an adult who was a healthcare worker with PCR-confirmed SARS-CoV-2 infection or an uninfected control (not recorded which). Input material: whole blood. V and J are TRBV14 and TRBJ2-1; the D gene is possibly TRBD2 (6 bases). CDR3 amino acids: CASSQFSGSSYNEQFF. DNA of the CDR3: TGTGCCAGCAGCCAATTTAGCGGAAGCTCCTACAATGAGCAGTTCTTC.